This entry features one T cell receptor (beta chain) sequence. No antigen is known for it. This specimen comes from a study of cytomegalovirus exposure and HLA in healthy donors. Across the study: Most genotyped donors, 81% of about 400, had Caucasian-associated genetic ancestry.

V lost 6 bases and J lost 1, with 9 bases in between. The CDR3 is 13 residues long. Germline V lookup: CDR1 SNHLY, CDR2 FYNNEI. Study results and caveats: In terms of immune exposure information, only CMV serostatus was available. Association with HLA alleles at 0.05 false discovery rate was found for around 17,000 TCR beta sequences in a later analysis. Most of the TCR beta V segments (in an earlier analysis) were productive either about 87% or about 30% of the time.

Primers for the PCR totalled 60 Vbeta and 13 Jbeta. Generated by immunoSEQ multiplex PCR, the TCRdb table keeps only in-frame clones and is missing some. The sample features 100,000 to 150,000 clones, with around 2.9% in its top ten. Sequencing was carried out using PBMCs. The sequence derives from a man in his thirties or forties in good health and CMV-seronegative. The chain uses TRBV2 and TRBJ1-1; weak D call: TRBD1 (5 bases). Written as DNA, the CDR3 is TGTGCCAGCAGGCGGGGGGAGAACACTGAAGCTTTCTTT. Its translation is CASRRGENTEAFF.